A single sample is the source of the 27 T cell receptor beta chains below, sequenced in a study of T cell changes during pregnancy in multiple sclerosis (dated by TCRdb to between 2017 and 2020). Libraries were built with the immunoSEQ multiplex PCR assay. Drawn from immuneACCESS, this table holds only the in-frame rearrangements with V and J called that TCRdb kept. Clones are partly lost; checked studies trace under half to an unresolved V gene and leave the rest unexplained. This sample comprises 35,000 to 45,000 clones, around nine tenths of them detected only once. The ten largest clones take up less than 1.5% of the sample. The source was peripheral blood, collected before pregnancy. Every receptor here comes from a female donor with multiple sclerosis, enrolled in a pregnancy study.

The DNA of the CDR3 is TGTGCCATCACCCCTGGACAGGGGGTCCAAGAGACCCAGTACTTC. It encodes CAITPGQGVQETQYF. The chain employs TRBV10-3 and TRBJ2-5, with 10 bases fitting TRBD1. The CDR3 consists of 15 residues. The trim removed 7 bases at V and 1 base at J, leaving 6 bases unmatched. Germline lookup yields CDR1 ENHRY and CDR2 SYGVKD.

The chain uses TRBV5-1 and TRBJ2-3, with 7 bases aligning to TRBD1. This CDR3 has 14 residues. The V gene end was trimmed by 3 bases and the J gene end by 2 bases; junction bases not matched to a gene: 3. Germline V gives CDR1 SGHRS, CDR2 YFSETQ. For the CDR3, the DNA is TGCGCCAGCAGCTCCGGGACAGACACAGATACGCAGTATTTT. This encodes CASSSGTDTDTQYF. Combining the CDR3 with reference TRBV5-1 and TRBJ2-3 gives the whole variable domain KAGVTQTPRYLIKTRGQQVTLSCSPISGHRSVSWYQQTPGQGLQFLFEYFSETQRNKGNFPGRFSGRQFSNSRSEMNVSTLELGDSALYLCASSSGTDTDTQYFGPGTRLTVL.

The J gene is TRBJ1-5, the V gene TRBV19; maybe TRBD1 (6 bases). The CDR3 is 16 amino acids. The germline gives CDR1 LNHDA, CDR2 SQIVND (reference sequence). V lost 1 base to trimming and J lost 0 bases, with 10 bases between them. DNA of the CDR3: TGTGCCAGTAGTATAGTGGACAGTCTTAGCAATCAGCCCCAGCATTTT. Its translation: CASSIVDSLSNQPQHF.

This chain uses TRBV4-1 with TRBJ1-2, with D possibly matching TRBD1 (5 bases). The CDR3 runs 16 residues. Germline V CDR1 and CDR2: MGHRA, YSYEKL. Trimming removed 1 base at V and 6 bases at J, with 18 bases between. DNA of the CDR3: TGCGCCAGCAGCCAAGTTTTAAGGGGAGGGCTGGATGGCTACACCTTC. Translated: CASSQVLRGGLDGYTF.

This clone was counted only a few times. V usage is TRBV2 and J usage is TRBJ2-2, with 8 nucleotides matching TRBD1. The CDR3 totals 15 residues. V was clipped by 3 bases and J by 1 base; unmatched bases: 1. The germline V gene has CDR1 SNHLY and CDR2 FYNNEI. The CDR3 is CASSEGQVNTGELFF. The CDR3 nucleotides are TGTGCCAGCAGTGAGGGACAGGTGAACACCGGGGAGCTGTTTTTT.

This clone has just one count. This rearrangement joins TRBV27 to TRBJ1-4; D is possibly TRBD1 (6 bases). The length of the CDR3 is 15 residues. The germline V and J ends were trimmed by 2 bases and 7 bases, with 14 bases remaining between them. Germline CDR1 reads MNHEY; CDR2 reads SMNVEV (reference sequence). The CDR3 sequence: CASSLAGARGEKLFF. The CDR3 DNA follows: TGTGCCAGCAGTTTAGCGGGGGCGAGAGGTGAAAAACTGTTTTTT.

The rearrangement uses TRBV5-6 and TRBJ2-4; possibly TRBD2 for D (6 bases). CDR3 size: 16 residues. The germline V gene encodes CDR1 SGHDT and CDR2 YYEEEE. V was trimmed by 0 bases and J by 10 bases, leaving 20 bases between them. The CDR3 spells CASSLGGGAQSVIQYF. CDR3 sequence (DNA): TGTGCCAGCAGCTTGGGGGGCGGGGCCCAGAGTGTAATTCAGTACTTC.

This CDR3 is CASRLATASYNEQFF. In nucleotides, the CDR3 is TGCGCCAGCAGGCTAGCGACAGCCTCCTACAATGAGCAGTTCTTC. The chain recombines TRBV5-1 with TRBJ2-1, with D possibly TRBD2 on 6 matching bases. Trimming shortened V by 5 bases and J by 0 bases, and 12 bases separated the two germline ends. Germline lookup yields CDR1 SGHRS and CDR2 YFSETQ. This CDR3 spans 15 amino acids.

The CDR3 spells CASSYSMITAGGYTF. The CDR3 region has the DNA TGTGCCAGCAGTTACTCGATGATTACGGCGGGAGGCTACACCTTC. V and J are TRBV6-5 and TRBJ1-2, with D unclear. CDR1 and CDR2 from the germline V gene are MNHEY and SVGAGI. The CDR3 consists of 15 residues. V was shortened by 0 bases and J by 8 bases, with 16 bases between the two germline ends.

The rearrangement links TRBV4-1 to TRBJ2-1; D is uncertain. CDR1 MGHRA and CDR2 YSYEKL come from the germline V gene. This CDR3 spans 14 amino acids. V lost 1 base and J 8 bases, leaving 12 bases between the germline ends. The CDR3 DNA is TGCGCCAGCAGCCAAGTCCCAGGTTTTCATGAGCAGTTCTTC. Translation gives CASSQVPGFHEQFF.

This clone was detected only a few times. The chain uses TRBV5-5 and TRBJ1-5; D remains ambiguous. Deletions cut 4 bases from V and 4 bases from J, with 12 bases between. The CDR3 has 14 amino acids. Germline V CDR1 and CDR2: SGHKS, YYEKEE (reference sequence). As DNA, the CDR3 is TGTGCCAGCAGCCGTAACCGGGAGAATCAGCCCCAGCATTTT. It is translated as CASSRNRENQPQHF.

The chain joins TRBV7-6 to TRBJ2-7; TRBD1 is a possible D gene (5 bases). The germline V and J ends were trimmed by 4 bases and 1 base, with 20 bases remaining between them. The CDR3 runs 17 residues. Germline V CDR1 and CDR2: SGHVS, FNYEAQ. The chain's CDR3 is CASSSGLQGVGSYEQYF. The CDR3 bases are TGTGCCAGCAGCTCCGGTCTGCAGGGTGTAGGGTCCTACGAGCAGTACTTC. Full variable domain (missing parts from reference TRBV7-6 and TRBJ2-7): GAGVSQSPRYKVTKRGQDVALRCDPISGHVSLYWYRQALGQGPEFLTYFNYEAQQDKSGLPNDRFSAERPEGSISTLTIQRTEQRDSAMYRCASSSGLQGVGSYEQYFGPGTRLTVT.

This clone was found once. The CDR3 DNA reads as TGTGCCAGCAGCTTAGGTTCGACATACGAGCAGTACTTC. Translation gives CASSLGSTYEQYF. The V and J genes are TRBV7-9 and TRBJ2-7; D call uncertain. The V gene lost 1 base and the J gene lost 4 bases, with 8 bases spanning the gap. The length of the CDR3 is 13 residues. CDR1 and CDR2 from the germline V gene are SEHNR and FQNEAQ (reference sequence).

DNA for the CDR3: TGTGCCAGCAGGTCCTTCGTGAGGATGAACACTGAAGCTTTCTTT. Protein sequence: CASRSFVRMNTEAFF. The chain combines TRBV7-9 with TRBJ1-1, with D uncertain. The germline V and J ends were trimmed by 6 bases and 0 bases, with 14 bases remaining between them. The CDR3 covers 15 residues. Germline values: CDR1 SEHNR, CDR2 FQNEAQ (reference sequence).

The chain employs TRBV7-2 and TRBJ2-1, with TRBD1 matching over 8 bases. Germline assignment: CDR1 SGHTA and CDR2 FQGNSA. Trimming cost V 5 bases and J 7 bases; bases outside gene matches: 10. The CDR3 is 15 residues long. The CDR3 region is CASSVNDRGGNEQFF. The CDR3 nucleotides are TGTGCCAGCAGCGTTAATGACAGGGGTGGAAATGAGCAGTTCTTC.

The genes are TRBV6-1 and TRBJ2-7, with 8 bases lining up with TRBD2. The germline gives CDR1 MNHNS, CDR2 SASEGT. The V gene end was trimmed by 8 bases and the J gene end by 0 bases; junction bases not matched to a gene: 6. CDR3 size: 14 residues. The CDR3 sequence: CASGRSGDSYEQYF. The CDR3 DNA reads TGTGCCAGCGGGCGTAGCGGGGACTCCTACGAGCAGTACTTC.

The chain employs TRBV2 and TRBJ2-5, with 7 bases matching TRBD1. Germline assignment: CDR1 SNHLY and CDR2 FYNNEI. This CDR3 has 14 amino acids. The J segment lost 5 bases and the V segment lost 8 bases, leaving 11 bases of the junction unmatched. CDR3 in amino acids: CASGLWDSLETQYF. The CDR3 bases are TGTGCCAGCGGACTCTGGGACAGCCTTGAGACCCAGTACTTC.

The V call is TRBV6-5, the J call TRBJ2-3, with TRBD2 matching over 8 bases. The CDR3 runs 14 residues. J lost 0 bases, V lost 7 bases, and 3 bases had no gene match. CDR1 is MNHEY and CDR2 is SVGAGI in the germline V gene. The CDR3 DNA reads TGTGCCAGCACCGTAGCGGGAAGCACAGATACGCAGTATTTT. Protein: CASTVAGSTDTQYF.

The chain uses TRBV5-1 and TRBJ1-1; 7 bases match TRBD1. Germline CDR1 SGHRS, CDR2 YFSETQ. V lost 4 bases, J lost 0 bases, and 3 bases stayed unmatched. The CDR3 is 14 residues long. The CDR3 DNA follows: TGCGCCAGCAGCAAGGGGGCGGTGAACACTGAAGCTTTCTTT. It encodes CASSKGAVNTEAFF.

This clone appeared once. The chain links TRBV19 to TRBJ2-7; 14 bases are shared with TRBD2. CDR3 length: 18 amino acids. CDR1 and CDR2 from the germline V gene are LNHDA and SQIVND (reference sequence). With 1 base clipped from V and 5 bases from J, the junction kept 10 bases outside the gene matches. The DNA of the CDR3 is TGTGCCAGTAGTATAGCCCAGCCGGGACTAGCGGGAGACAACGAGCAGTACTTC. This gives the protein CASSIAQPGLAGDNEQYF.

The V gene is TRBV7-8, the J gene TRBJ2-1; TRBD2 might be the D (5 bases). The CDR3 loop spans 14 amino acids. Germline V CDR1 and CDR2: SGHVS, FQNEAQ. Trimming stripped 5 bases from V and 7 bases from J, with 15 bases between. The CDR3 protein is CASSPVLALNEQFF. CDR3 nucleotides: TGTGCCAGCAGCCCCGTCCTAGCCCTAAATGAGCAGTTCTTC.

This sequence joins TRBV11-2 and TRBJ2-1; 9 bases match TRBD2. This CDR3 is built from 16 residues. CDR1 and CDR2 (germline): SGHAT, FQNNGV. Unmatched junction bases numbered 6, after V lost 5 bases and J lost 1 base. The DNA of the CDR3 is TGTGCCAGCAGCCATACTAGCGGGTGGTCCTACAATGAGCAGTTCTTC. Translating it yields CASSHTSGWSYNEQFF.

The V gene is TRBV19, the J gene TRBJ2-7; maybe TRBD1 (6 bases). Trimming left V 5 bases short and J 2 bases short, with 16 bases between. This CDR3 has 15 amino acids. Germline assignment: CDR1 LNHDA and CDR2 SQIVND (reference sequence). The CDR3 DNA sequence: TGTGCCAGTAGTGTGGGAACAGGGAGTGCCTACGAGCAGTACTTC. Its protein product is CASSVGTGSAYEQYF.

This chain links TRBV7-2 with TRBJ1-2; 7 positions match TRBD1. The CDR3 extends over 15 amino acids. V lost 0 bases to trimming and J lost 6 bases; unmatched junction nucleotides: 7. Germline V lookup: CDR1 SGHTA, CDR2 FQGNSA. CDR3 protein: CASSLARTGADGYTF. Written as DNA, the CDR3 is TGTGCCAGCAGCTTAGCGAGAACAGGGGCGGATGGCTACACCTTC.

V is TRBV18 and J is TRBJ2-5, with a tentative D call TRBD2 (5 bases). V was clipped by 5 bases and J by 5 bases, with 18 bases between them. Germline-derived CDR1 and CDR2 are KGHSH and LQKENI. The CDR3 is 15 amino acids. In nucleotides, the CDR3 is TGTGCCAGCTCAATGAACGGAAATAGAGGGGAGACCCAGTACTTC. Translating gives CASSMNGNRGETQYF. The full variable domain, in which reference TRBV18 and TRBJ2-5 provide the parts outside the CDR3, is NAGVMQNPRHLVRRRGQEARLRCSPMKGHSHVYWYRQLPEEGLKFMVYLQKENIIDESGMPKERFSAEFPKEGPSILRIQQVVRGDSAAYFCASSMNGNRGETQYFGPGTRLLVL.

Only one count was recorded for this clone. The chain couples TRBV7-8 to TRBJ2-7; 7 bases are shared with TRBD2. The CDR3 has 17 amino acids. CDR1 is SGHVS, CDR2 FQNEAQ, per germline. V lost 0 bases to trimming and J lost 1 base; unmatched junction nucleotides: 9. The CDR3 DNA is TGTGCCAGCAGCTTAGCCGGGGGAGGGTCATATTCCTACGAGCAGTACTTC. Translated, it gives CASSLAGGGSYSYEQYF.

The V and J genes are TRBV28 and TRBJ1-1; no clear D. This CDR3 contains 14 residues. Trimming cost V 4 bases and J 2 bases, with 11 bases left between them. The germline V gene has CDR1 MDHEN and CDR2 SYDVKM. CDR3 coding DNA: TGTGCCAGCAGTTCCCCACCAGTAAACACTGAAGCTTTCTTT. Protein: CASSSPPVNTEAFF.